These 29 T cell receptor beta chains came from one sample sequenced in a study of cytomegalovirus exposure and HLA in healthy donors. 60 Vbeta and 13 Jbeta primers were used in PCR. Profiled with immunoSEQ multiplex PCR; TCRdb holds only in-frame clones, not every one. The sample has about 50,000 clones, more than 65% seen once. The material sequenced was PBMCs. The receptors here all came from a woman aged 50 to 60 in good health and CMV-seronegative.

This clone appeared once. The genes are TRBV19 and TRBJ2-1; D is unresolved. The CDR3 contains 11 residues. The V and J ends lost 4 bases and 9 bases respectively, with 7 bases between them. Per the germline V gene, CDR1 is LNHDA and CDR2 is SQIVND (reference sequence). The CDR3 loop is CASSNTAEQFF. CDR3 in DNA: TGTGCCAGTAGTAACACCGCTGAGCAGTTCTTC.

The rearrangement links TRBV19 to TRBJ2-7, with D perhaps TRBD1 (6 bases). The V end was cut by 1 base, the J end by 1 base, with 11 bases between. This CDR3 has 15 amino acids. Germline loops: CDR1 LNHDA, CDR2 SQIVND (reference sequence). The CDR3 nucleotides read TGTGCCAGTAGTATAGCGCGAGACAGGTCCTACGAGCAGTACTTC. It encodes CASSIARDRSYEQYF.

This CDR3 is CASSRTGSYNEQFF. CDR3 DNA: TGTGCCAGCAGCCGGACAGGGTCATACAATGAGCAGTTCTTC. This chain connects TRBV4-2 to TRBJ2-1, with TRBD1 matching over 8 bases. Germline V gene sequence: CDR1 LGHNA, CDR2 YNFKEQ. V gave up 4 bases and J gave up 4 bases; unmatched junction bases: 3. There are 14 residues in the CDR3.

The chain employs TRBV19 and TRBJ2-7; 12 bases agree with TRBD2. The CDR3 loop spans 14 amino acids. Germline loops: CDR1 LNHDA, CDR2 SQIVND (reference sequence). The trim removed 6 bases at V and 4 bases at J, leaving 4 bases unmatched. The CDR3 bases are TGTGCCAGTAGCGTTCTAGCGGGGGGGTACGAGCAGTACTTC. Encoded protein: CASSVLAGGYEQYF.

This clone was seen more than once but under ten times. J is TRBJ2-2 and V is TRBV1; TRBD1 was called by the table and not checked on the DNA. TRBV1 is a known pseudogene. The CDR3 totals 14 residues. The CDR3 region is CTSSQDPQAGELFF. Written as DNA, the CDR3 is TGCACCAGCAGCCAAGACCCCCAGGCCGGGGAGCTGTTTTTT.

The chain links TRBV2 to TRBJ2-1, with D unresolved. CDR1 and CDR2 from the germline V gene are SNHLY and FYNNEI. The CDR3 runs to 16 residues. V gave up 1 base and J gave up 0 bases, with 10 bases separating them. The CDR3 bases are TGTGCCAGCAGTGAAGACTCCTTGAGCTCCTACAATGAGCAGTTCTTC. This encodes CASSEDSLSSYNEQFF.

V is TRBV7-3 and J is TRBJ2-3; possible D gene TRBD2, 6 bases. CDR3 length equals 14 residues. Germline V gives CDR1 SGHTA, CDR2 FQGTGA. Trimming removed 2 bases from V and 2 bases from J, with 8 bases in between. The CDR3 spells CASSLRRDTDTQYF. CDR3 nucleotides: TGTGCCAGCAGCTTACGGAGGGACACAGATACGCAGTATTTT.

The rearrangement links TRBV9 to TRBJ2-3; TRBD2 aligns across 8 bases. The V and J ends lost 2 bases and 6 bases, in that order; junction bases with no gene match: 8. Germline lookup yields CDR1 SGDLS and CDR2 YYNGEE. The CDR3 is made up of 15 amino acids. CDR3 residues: CASSVAVSGADTQYF. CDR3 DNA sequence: TGTGCCAGCAGCGTGGCGGTTAGCGGGGCTGATACGCAGTATTTT.

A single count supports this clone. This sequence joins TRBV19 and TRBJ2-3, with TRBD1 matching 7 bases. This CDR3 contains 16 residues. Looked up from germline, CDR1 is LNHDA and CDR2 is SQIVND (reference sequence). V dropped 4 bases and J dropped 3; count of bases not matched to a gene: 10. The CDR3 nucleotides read TGTGCCAGTAGTAAAAGACAGGGAAGTGGAACAGATACGCAGTATTTT. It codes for CASSKRQGSGTDTQYF.

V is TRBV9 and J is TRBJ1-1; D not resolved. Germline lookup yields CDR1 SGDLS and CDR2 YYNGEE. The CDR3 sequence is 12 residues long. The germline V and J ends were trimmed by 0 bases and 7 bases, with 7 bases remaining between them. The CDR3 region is CASSVDGVEAFF. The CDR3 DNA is TGTGCCAGCAGCGTAGACGGGGTTGAAGCTTTCTTT.

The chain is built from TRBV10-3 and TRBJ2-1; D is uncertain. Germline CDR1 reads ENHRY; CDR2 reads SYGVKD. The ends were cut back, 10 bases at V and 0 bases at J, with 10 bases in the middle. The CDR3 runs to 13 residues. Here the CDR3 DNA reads TGTGCCACCTCTCCGAGCTCCTACAATGAGCAGTTCTTC. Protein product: CATSPSSYNEQFF.

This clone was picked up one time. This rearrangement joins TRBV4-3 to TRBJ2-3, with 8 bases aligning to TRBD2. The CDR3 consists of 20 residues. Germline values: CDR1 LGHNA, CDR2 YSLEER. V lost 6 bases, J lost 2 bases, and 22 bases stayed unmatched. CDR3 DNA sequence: TGCGCCAGCAGTCGGGGGATCCGTATCCAGCGGGGGTCCTCCACAGATACGCAGTATTTT. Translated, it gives CASSRGIRIQRGSSTDTQYF.

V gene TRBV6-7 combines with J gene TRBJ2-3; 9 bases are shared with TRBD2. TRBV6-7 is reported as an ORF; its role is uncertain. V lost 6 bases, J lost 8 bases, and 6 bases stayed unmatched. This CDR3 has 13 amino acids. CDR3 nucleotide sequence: TGTGCCAGCAGCTCTGGACTAGCGACTACGCAGTATTTT. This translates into CASSSGLATTQYF.

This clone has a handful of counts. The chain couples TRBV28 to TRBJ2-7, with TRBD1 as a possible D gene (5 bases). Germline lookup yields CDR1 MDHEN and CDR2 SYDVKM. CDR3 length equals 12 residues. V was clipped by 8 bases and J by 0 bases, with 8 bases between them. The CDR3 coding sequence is TGTGCCAGCTGTAGGGGCTCCTACGAGCAGTACTTC. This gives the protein CASCRGSYEQYF.

The CDR3 loop is CASSLARGYGNTIYF. The CDR3 bases are TGTGCCAGCAGCTTAGCCAGGGGATATGGAAACACCATATATTTT. The rearrangement links TRBV7-6 to TRBJ1-3; possibly TRBD1 for D (6 bases). The germline CDR1 and CDR2 sequences are SGHVS and FNYEAQ. This CDR3 contains 15 residues. The V end lost 0 bases, the J end lost 3 bases, and 9 bases lay between the germline ends.

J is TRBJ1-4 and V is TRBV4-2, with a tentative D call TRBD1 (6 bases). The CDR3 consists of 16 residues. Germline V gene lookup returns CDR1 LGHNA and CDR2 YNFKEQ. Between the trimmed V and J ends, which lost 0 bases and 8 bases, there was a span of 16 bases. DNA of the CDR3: TGTGCCAGCAGCCAAGAACCCGGACAGCAAACGGAAAAACTGTTTTTT. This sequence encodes CASSQEPGQQTEKLFF.

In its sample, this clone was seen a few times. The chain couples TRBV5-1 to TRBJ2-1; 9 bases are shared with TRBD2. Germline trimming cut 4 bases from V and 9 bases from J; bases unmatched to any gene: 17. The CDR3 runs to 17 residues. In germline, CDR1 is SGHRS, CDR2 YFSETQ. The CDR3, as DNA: TGCGCCAGCAGCCCTTTGCCGCGTAGCGGGAGTGTCAGTGAGCAGTTCTTC. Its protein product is CASSPLPRSGSVSEQFF.

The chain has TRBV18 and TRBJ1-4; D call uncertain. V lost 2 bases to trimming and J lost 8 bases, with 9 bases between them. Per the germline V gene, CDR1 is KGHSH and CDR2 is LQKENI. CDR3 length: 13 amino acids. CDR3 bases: TGTGCCAGCTCACCAGGGGAGGGAGAAAAACTGTTTTTT. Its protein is CASSPGEGEKLFF.

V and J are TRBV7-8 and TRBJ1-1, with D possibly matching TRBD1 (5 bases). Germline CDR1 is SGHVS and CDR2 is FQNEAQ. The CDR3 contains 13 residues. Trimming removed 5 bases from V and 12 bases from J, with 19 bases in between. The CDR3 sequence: CASSIVPTVGTFF. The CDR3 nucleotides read TGTGCCAGCAGCATCGTCCCGACAGTTGGCACTTTCTTT. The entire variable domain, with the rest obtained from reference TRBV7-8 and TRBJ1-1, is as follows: GAGVSQSPRYKVAKRGQDVALRCDPISGHVSLFWYQQALGQGPEFLTYFQNEAQLDKSGLPSDRFFAERPEGSVSTLKIQRTQQEDSAVYLCASSIVPTVGTFFGQGTRLTVV.

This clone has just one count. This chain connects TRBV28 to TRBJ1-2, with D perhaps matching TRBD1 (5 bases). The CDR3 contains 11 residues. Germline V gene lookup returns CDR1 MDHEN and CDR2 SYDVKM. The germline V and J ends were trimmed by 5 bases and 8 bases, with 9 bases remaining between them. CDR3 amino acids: CASSPNRGYTF. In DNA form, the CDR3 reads TGTGCCAGCAGTCCCAACAGGGGCTACACCTTC.

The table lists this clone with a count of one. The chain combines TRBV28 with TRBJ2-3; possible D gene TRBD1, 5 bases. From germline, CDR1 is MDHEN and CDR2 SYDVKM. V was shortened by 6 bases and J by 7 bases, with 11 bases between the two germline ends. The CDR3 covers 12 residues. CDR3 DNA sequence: TGTGCCAGCAGCTGGGGCCAAAATACGCAGTATTTT. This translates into CASSWGQNTQYF.

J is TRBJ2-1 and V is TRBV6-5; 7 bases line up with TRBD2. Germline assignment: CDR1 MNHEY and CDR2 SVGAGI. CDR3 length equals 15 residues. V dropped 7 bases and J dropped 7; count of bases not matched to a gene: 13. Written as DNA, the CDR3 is TGTGCCAGCAAGGAAGCGGGGCCGAGCGGAAATGAGCAGTTCTTC. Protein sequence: CASKEAGPSGNEQFF.

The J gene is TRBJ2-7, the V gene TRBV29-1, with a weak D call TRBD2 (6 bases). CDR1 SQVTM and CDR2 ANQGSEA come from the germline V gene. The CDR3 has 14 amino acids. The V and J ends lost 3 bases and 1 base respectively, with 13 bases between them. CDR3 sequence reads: CSVDGGAKSYEQYF. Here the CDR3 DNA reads TGCAGCGTTGACGGCGGGGCCAAATCCTACGAGCAGTACTTC.

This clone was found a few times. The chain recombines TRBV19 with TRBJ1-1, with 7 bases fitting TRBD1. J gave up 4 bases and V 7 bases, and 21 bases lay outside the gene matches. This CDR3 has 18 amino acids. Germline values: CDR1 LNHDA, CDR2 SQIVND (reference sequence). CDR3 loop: CASNPGGQLIRGSTEAFF. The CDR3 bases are TGTGCCAGTAACCCTGGGGGACAGCTAATAAGAGGGAGCACTGAAGCTTTCTTT.

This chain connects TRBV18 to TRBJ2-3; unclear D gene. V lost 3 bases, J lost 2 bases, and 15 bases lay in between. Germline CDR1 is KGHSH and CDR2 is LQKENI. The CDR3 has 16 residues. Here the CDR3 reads CASSPTTTQATDTQYF. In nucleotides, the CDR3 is TGTGCCAGCTCACCCACGACCACCCAGGCCACAGATACGCAGTATTTT.

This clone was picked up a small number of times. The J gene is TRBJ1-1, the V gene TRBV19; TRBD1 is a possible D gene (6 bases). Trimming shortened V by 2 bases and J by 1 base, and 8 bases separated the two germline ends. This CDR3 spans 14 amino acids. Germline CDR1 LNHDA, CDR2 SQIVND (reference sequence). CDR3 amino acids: CASSINRENTEAFF. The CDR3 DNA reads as TGTGCCAGTAGTATAAACAGGGAGAACACTGAAGCTTTCTTT.

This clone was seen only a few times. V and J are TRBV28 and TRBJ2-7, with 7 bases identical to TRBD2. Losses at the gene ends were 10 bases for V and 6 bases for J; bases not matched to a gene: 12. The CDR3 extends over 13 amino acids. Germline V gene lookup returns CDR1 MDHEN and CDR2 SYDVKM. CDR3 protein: CATLLAGVREQYF. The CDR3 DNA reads TGTGCCACCCTCCTCGCGGGAGTTCGCGAGCAGTACTTC. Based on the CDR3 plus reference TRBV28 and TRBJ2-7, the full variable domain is DVKVTQSSRYLVKRTGEKVFLECVQDMDHENMFWYRQDPGLGLRLIYFSYDVKMKEKGDIPEGYSVSREKKERFSLILESASTNQTSMYLCATLLAGVREQYFGPGTRLTVT.

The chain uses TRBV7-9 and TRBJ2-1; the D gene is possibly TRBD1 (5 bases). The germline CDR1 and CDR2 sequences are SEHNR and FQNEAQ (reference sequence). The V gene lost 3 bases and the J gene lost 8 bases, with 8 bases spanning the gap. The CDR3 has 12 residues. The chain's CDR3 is CASSLVGDEQFF. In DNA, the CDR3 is TGTGCCAGCAGCTTGGTAGGGGATGAGCAGTTCTTC.

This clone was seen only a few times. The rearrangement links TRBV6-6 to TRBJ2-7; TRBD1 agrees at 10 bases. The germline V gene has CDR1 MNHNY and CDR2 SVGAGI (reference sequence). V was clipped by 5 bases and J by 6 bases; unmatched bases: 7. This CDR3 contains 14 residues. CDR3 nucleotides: TGTGCCAGCAGTACCCCCGGGACAGGGGTCGAGCAGTACTTC. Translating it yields CASSTPGTGVEQYF.